This TCR beta chain originates from a study of T cells in Graves' hyperthyroidism and ophthalmopathy. Only a few counts were recorded for this clonotype. TCR beta CDR3 regions were amplified from RNA transcripts. The HTBI primer set was used in a first-round RT-PCR of the TCR CDR3. Each CDR3 protein is one row after TCRdb ran MiXCR on the multiplex PCR reads. The repertoire holds 600,000 or so distinct CDR3 sequences, with more than 12% as singletons. V lost 1 base and J 0 bases, leaving 12 bases between the germline ends. Germline CDR1 and CDR2: SEHNR and FQNEAQ (reference sequence). The CDR3 is 16 residues long.

What was sequenced was blood. V and J are TRBV7-9 and TRBJ1-1; D remains unclear. The clonotype was recovered from a woman between 50 and 59 years old with Graves' ophthalmopathy. This CDR3 is CASSLGAVVLNTEAFF. The CDR3 bases are TGTGCCAGCAGCTTAGGGGCCGTCGTATTGAACACTGAAGCTTTCTTT.